These 3 T cell receptor beta chains were sequenced from one sample in a study of control samples from healthy donors and cancer patients. The method was immunoSEQ multiplex PCR; TCRdb's version includes in-frame clones alone and lacks a portion of them. The data contain about 80,000 clones, 65% to 90% of them singletons. Sequenced input: PBMCs. Receptor source: a man between 60 and 75 years old with head and neck cancer.

V usage is TRBV5-1 and J usage is TRBJ2-2; 12 positions match TRBD2. The germline V gene has CDR1 SGHRS and CDR2 YFSETQ. The ends lost 4 bases at V and 2 bases at J; junction bases unmatched: 3. This CDR3 region has 16 residues. The CDR3 nucleotides read TGCGCCAGCAGCCGGACTAGCGGGACAAACACCGGGGAGCTGTTTTTT. Its translation: CASSRTSGTNTGELFF.

The chain combines TRBV6-5 with TRBJ1-2; D possibly corresponds to TRBD1 (5 bases). CDR1 is MNHEY and CDR2 is SVGAGI in the germline V gene. The ends were cut back, 3 bases at V and 2 bases at J, with 7 bases in the middle. The CDR3 runs 13 residues. CDR3 in DNA: TGTGCCAGCAGTTATGACAGAAACTATGGCTACACCTTC. Residues: CASSYDRNYGYTF.

V and J are TRBV27 and TRBJ1-1, with D perhaps TRBD1 (5 bases). V lost 5 bases, J lost 1 base, and 11 bases lay in between. The CDR3 contains 14 residues. Germline V CDR1 and CDR2: MNHEY, SMNVEV (reference sequence). Here the CDR3 reads CASSPGHPNTEAFF. The CDR3 nucleotides are TGTGCCAGCAGTCCCGGACACCCGAACACTGAAGCTTTCTTT.